This T cell receptor beta chain was identified in a study of cytomegalovirus exposure and HLA in healthy donors. At the level of the study: Of the donors genotyped, approximately 430 in all, about 81% fell in the Caucasian-associated ancestry cluster.

With 60 Vbeta and 13 Jbeta primers, the PCR was carried out. Libraries were prepared by immunoSEQ multiplex PCR; TCRdb keeps only in-frame clonotypes and omits some of them. The sample yields more than 85,000 clones, under 80% seen once. Sequencing was performed on PBMCs. The sequence came from a woman in her fifties or sixties in good health and CMV-seropositive.

CDR3 residues: CASSRDWTYEQYF. CDR3 DNA sequence: TGTGCCAGCAGCCGGGACTGGACCTACGAGCAGTACTTC. V gene TRBV7-2 combines with J gene TRBJ2-7; D possibly corresponds to TRBD2 (6 bases). Trimming cost V 5 bases and J 2 bases, with 10 bases left between them. This CDR3 has 13 residues. Germline lookup yields CDR1 SGHTA and CDR2 FQGNSA.